The source of this T cell receptor beta chain is a study of cytomegalovirus exposure and HLA in healthy donors. Notes on the study in general: HLA alleles showed associations with 16,951 TCR beta sequences in a later analysis, at a 0.05 false discovery rate. The listing of 150 or so TCR beta chains classed them as cytomegalovirus-associated. Apparent HLA restriction characterized most CMV-associated TCR beta chains in a later analysis.

Notes on this clone: The target antigen is unknown.

Looked up from germline, CDR1 is MDHEN and CDR2 is SYDVKM. The CDR3 extends over 15 amino acids. The V gene end was trimmed by 6 bases and the J gene end by 2 bases; junction bases not matched to a gene: 10. PCR primers comprised 60 Vbeta and 13 Jbeta primers. The table came from immunoSEQ multiplex PCR; TCRdb's copy has only in-frame clones and leaves some out. Here the sample spans about 160,000 clones, 80% being singletons. The genes are TRBV28 and TRBJ2-7; 7 bases are a match to TRBD2. Sequencing was done on a sample of PBMCs. The TCR was taken from a man aged 25-45 years in good health and CMV-seronegative. The DNA of the CDR3 is TGTGCCAGCAGCTCCAGCGGGATTATAGCCTACGAGCAGTACTTC. Amino acid sequence: CASSSSGIIAYEQYF.